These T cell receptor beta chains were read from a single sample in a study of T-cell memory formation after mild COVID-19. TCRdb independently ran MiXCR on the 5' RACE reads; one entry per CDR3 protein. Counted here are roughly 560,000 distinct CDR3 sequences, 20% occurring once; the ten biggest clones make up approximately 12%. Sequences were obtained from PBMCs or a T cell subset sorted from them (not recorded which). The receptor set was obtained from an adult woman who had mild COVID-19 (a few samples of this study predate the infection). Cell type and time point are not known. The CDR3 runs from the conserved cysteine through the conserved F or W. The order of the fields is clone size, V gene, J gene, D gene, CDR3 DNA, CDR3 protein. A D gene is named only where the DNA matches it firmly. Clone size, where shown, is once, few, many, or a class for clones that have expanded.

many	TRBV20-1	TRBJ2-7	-	TGCAGTGCCTTAGGGGACACAATCGCCTCCTACGAGCAGTACTTC	CSALGDTIASYEQYF
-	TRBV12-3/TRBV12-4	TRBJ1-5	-	TGTGCCAGCACTCCTGGGACAATCGGTAAGCCCCAGCATTTT	CASTPGTIGKPQHF
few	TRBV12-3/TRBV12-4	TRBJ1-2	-	TGTGCCAGCAGTCCGCGGATCAGGGTAGTCGATGGCTACACCTTC	CASSPRIRVVDGYTF
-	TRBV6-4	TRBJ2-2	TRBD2	TGTGCCAGCAGTGAAGCGGGAGACACCGGGGAGCTGTTTTTT	CASSEAGDTGELFF
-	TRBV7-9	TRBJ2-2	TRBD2	TGTGCCAGCCCCAAGTCTAGCGGAACGAACACCGGGGAGCTGTTTTTT	CASPKSSGTNTGELFF
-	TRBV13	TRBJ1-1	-	TGTGCCAGCAGGGACCTTGGAGAAGGGGAATCCGACCGAACGAACACTGAAGCTTTCTTT	CASRDLGEGESDRTNTEAFF
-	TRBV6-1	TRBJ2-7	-	TGTGCCAGCAGTGAACTTGGGTGGCGCGAGCAGTACTTC	CASSELGWREQYF
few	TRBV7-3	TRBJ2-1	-	TGTGCCAGCAGCTTAAAAGGACCCATGAGAAACAATGAGCAGTTCTTC	CASSLKGPMRNNEQFF
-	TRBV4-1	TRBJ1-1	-	TGCGCCAGCAGACATGGGCCCAAGAACACTGAAGCTTTCTTT	CASRHGPKNTEAFF
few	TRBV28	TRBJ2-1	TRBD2	TGTGCCAGCAGAGGACTAGCGGGAAAGGAAGGTTACAATGAGCAGTTCTTC	CASRGLAGKEGYNEQFF
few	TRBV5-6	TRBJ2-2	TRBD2	TGTGCCAGCAGCTTGTGGGGGGGAAACGCCGCCGGGGAGCTGTTTTTT	CASSLWGGNAAGELFF
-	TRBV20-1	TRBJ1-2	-	TGCAGTGCTAGAGATCCTGGGCCCGGCTACACCTTC	CSARDPGPGYTF
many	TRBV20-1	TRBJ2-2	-	TGCAGTGCTAGAGTTACGGTCAGCGGGGAGCTGTTTTTT	CSARVTVSGELFF
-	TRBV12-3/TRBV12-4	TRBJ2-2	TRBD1	TGTGCCAGCAGTACCGCAGGGGGCTCAGAGCTGTTTTTT	CASSTAGGSELFF
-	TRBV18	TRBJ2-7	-	TGTGCCAGCTCTACGGACCGGCCGGTGCAGTACTTC	CASSTDRPVQYF
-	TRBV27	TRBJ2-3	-	TGTGCCAGCAGAGTTTGGACCCGAAGCACAGATACGCAGTATTTT	CASRVWTRSTDTQYF
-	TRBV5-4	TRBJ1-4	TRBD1	TGTGCCAGCAGCTTGGGACAGGGGGCTAGTGAAAAACTGTTTTTT	CASSLGQGASEKLFF
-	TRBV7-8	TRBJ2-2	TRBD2	TGTGCCAGCAGCTTCCCGAGGGCGGGGGGCCTCACCGGGGAGCTGTTTTTT	CASSFPRAGGLTGELFF
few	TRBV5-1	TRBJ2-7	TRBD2	TGCGCCAGCAGCTTGCCCGGACTAGCGGGGAGCTACGAGCAGTACTTC	CASSLPGLAGSYEQYF
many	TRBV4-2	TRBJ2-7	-	TGTGCCAGCAGCCAAGAAGGCGGGTACGAGCAGTACTTC	CASSQEGGYEQYF
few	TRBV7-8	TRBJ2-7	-	TGTGCCAGCAGCCCCAGGGGCCCCTACGAGCAGTACTTC	CASSPRGPYEQYF
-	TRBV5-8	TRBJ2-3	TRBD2	TGTGCCAGCAGCTTGGCCTCCGGGACTAGCGGGAGGGCCGGCGATACGCAGTATTTT	CASSLASGTSGRAGDTQYF
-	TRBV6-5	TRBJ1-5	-	TGTGCCAGCAGTTCCCGAGACAATCAGCCCCAGCATTTT	CASSSRDNQPQHF
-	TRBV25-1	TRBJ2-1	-	TGTGCCAGCATATCCCCTCGGGACGGGAGAGCCCCGTACAATGAGCAGTTCTTC	CASISPRDGRAPYNEQFF
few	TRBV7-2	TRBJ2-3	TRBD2	TGTGCCAGCAGCTTTTCCCCCCACCGACTAGCGGCCACAGATACGCAGTATTTT	CASSFSPHRLAATDTQYF
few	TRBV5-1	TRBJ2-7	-	TGCGCCAGCAGCCTTAGAAACTGGGACAAGATCTTGTACGAGCAGTACTTC	CASSLRNWDKILYEQYF
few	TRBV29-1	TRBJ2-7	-	TGCAGCGTTGTTACGGTCTCTTACTACGAGCAGTACTTC	CSVVTVSYYEQYF
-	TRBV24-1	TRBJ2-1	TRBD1	TGTGCCACCAGTGACCTACCCGGGACAGCGGCCTTGAATGAGCAGTTCTTC	CATSDLPGTAALNEQFF
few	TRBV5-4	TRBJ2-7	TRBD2	TGTGCCAGCAGTTATCCAGGGACTAGTCCCTACGAGCAGTACTTC	CASSYPGTSPYEQYF
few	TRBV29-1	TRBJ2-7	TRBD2	TGCAGCGTTAGGACTAGCGGGTTACCGGGACCCTACGAGCAGTACTTC	CSVRTSGLPGPYEQYF
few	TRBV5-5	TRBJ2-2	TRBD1	TGTGCCAGCAGGTCCGGGACAGGGTACGGGGAGCTGTTTTTT	CASRSGTGYGELFF
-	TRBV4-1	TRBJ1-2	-	TGCGCCAGCAGCCAAATGGGGGGCCAGCGAGCTAACTATGGCTACACCTTC	CASSQMGGQRANYGYTF
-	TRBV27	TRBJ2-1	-	TGTGCCAGCAGCCGGCCTAGCTGGGAGCAGTTCTTC	CASSRPSWEQFF
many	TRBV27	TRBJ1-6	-	TGTGCCAGCAGTTTATTGGATAATTCACCCCTCCACTTT	CASSLLDNSPLHF
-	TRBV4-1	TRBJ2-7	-	TGCGCCAGCAGCCAAGATCCCCCTAGCTACGAGCAGTACTTC	CASSQDPPSYEQYF